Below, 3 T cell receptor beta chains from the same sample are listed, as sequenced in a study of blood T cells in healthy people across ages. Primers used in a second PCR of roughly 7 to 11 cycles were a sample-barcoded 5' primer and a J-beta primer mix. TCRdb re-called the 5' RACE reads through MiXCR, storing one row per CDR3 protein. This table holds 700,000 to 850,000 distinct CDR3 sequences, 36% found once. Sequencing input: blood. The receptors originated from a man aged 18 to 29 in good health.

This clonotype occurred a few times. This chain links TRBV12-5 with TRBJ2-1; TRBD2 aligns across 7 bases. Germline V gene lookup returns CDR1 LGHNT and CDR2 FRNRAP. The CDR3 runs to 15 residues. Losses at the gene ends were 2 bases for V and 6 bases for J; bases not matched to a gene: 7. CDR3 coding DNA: TGTGCTAGTGGTTTGCGGCGAGCGGGGAGCAATGAGCAGTTCTTC. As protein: CASGLRRAGSNEQFF. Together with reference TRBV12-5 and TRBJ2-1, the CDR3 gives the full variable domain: DARVTQTPRHKVTEMGQEVTMRCQPILGHNTVFWYRQTMMQGLELLAYFRNRAPLDDSGMPKDRFSAEMPDATLATLKIQPSEPRDSAVYFCASGLRRAGSNEQFFGPGTRLTVL.

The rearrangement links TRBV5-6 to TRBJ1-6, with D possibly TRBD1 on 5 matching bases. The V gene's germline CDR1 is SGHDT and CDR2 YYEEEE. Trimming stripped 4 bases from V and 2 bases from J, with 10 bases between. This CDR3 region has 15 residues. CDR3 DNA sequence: TGTGCCAGCAGCCAAACAGGAACCTATAATTCACCCCTCCACTTT. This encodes CASSQTGTYNSPLHF.

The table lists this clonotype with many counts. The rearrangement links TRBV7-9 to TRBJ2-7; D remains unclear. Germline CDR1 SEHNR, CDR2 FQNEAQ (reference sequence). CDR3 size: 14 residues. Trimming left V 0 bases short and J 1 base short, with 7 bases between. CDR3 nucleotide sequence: TGTGCCAGCAGCTTAGCGTATAAGTCCTACGAGCAGTACTTC. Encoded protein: CASSLAYKSYEQYF.